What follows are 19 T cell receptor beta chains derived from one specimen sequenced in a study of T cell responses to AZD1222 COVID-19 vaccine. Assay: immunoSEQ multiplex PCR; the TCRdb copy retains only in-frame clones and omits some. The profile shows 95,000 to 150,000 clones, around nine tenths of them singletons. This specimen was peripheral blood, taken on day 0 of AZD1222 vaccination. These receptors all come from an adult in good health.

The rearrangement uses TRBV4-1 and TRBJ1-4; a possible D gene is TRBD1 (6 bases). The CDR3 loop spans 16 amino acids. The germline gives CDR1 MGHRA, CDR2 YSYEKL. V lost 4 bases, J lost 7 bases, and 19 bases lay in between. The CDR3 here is CASSPGNRVAGEKLFF. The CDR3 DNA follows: TGCGCCAGCAGCCCCGGGAACAGGGTGGCTGGTGAAAAACTGTTTTTT.

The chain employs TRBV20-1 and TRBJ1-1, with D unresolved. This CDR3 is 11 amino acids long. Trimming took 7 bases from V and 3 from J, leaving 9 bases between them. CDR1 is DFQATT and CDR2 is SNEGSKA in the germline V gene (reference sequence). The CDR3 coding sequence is TGCAGTGTAATCGCTTACACTGAAGCTTTCTTT. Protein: CSVIAYTEAFF.

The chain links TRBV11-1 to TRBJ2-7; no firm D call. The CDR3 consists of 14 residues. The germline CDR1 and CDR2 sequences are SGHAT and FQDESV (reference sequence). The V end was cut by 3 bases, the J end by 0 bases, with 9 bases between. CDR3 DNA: TGTGCCAGCAGCTTGGGCGGAATCTCCTACGAGCAGTACTTC. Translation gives CASSLGGISYEQYF.

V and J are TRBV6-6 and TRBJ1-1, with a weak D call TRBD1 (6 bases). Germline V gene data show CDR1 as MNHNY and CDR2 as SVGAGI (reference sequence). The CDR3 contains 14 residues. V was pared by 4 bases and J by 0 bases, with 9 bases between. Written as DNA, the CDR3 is TGTGCCAGCAGTTCCACAGGGTTGAACACTGAAGCTTTCTTT. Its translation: CASSSTGLNTEAFF.

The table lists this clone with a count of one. The DNA of the CDR3 is TGTGCCAGCAGTTTCGCCGGGACAGGGAATGAAAAACTGTTTTTT. The encoded protein is CASSFAGTGNEKLFF. V and J are TRBV28 and TRBJ1-4, with 9 nucleotides matching TRBD1. After removal of 3 bases from V and 5 bases from J, the junction contained 4 bases not matched to a gene. This CDR3 region has 15 residues. Germline V gives CDR1 MDHEN, CDR2 SYDVKM.

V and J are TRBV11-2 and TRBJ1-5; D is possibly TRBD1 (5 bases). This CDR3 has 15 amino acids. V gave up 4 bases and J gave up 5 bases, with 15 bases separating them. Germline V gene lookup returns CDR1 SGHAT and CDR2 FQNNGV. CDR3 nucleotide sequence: TGTGCCAGCAGCTCCGGACACGATCGGGATCAGCCCCAGCATTTT. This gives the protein CASSSGHDRDQPQHF.

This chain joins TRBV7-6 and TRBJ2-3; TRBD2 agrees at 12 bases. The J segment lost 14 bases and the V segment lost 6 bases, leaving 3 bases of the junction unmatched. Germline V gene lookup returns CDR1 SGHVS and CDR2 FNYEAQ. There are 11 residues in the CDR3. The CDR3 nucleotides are TGTGCCAGCAGGCGACTAGCGGGGGCGTATTTT. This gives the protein CASRRLAGAYF.

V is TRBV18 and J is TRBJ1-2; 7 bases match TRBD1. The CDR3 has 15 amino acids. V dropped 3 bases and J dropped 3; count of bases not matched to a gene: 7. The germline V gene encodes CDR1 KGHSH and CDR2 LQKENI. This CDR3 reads CASSPDSGGDYGYTF. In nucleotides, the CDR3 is TGTGCCAGCTCACCGGATTCAGGGGGAGACTATGGCTACACCTTC.

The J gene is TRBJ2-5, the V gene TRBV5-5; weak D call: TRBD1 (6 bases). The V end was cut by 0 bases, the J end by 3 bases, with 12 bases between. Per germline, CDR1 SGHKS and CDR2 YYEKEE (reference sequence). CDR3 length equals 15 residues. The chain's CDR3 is CASSLAPYREETQYF. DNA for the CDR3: TGTGCCAGCAGCTTGGCTCCCTACAGGGAAGAGACCCAGTACTTC.

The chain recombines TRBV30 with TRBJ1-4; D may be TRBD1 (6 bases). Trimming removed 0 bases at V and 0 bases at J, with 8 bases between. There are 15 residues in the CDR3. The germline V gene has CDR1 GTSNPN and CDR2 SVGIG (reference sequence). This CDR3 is CAWSVGGPTNEKLFF. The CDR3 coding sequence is TGTGCCTGGAGTGTAGGGGGACCAACTAATGAAAAACTGTTTTTT.

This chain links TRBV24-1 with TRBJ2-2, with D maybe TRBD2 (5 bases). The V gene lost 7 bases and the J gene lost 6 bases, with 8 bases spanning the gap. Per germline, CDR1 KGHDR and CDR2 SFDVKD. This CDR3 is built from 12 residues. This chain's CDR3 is CATSLGAGELFF. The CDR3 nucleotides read TGTGCCACCAGCCTCGGGGCCGGGGAGCTGTTTTTT.

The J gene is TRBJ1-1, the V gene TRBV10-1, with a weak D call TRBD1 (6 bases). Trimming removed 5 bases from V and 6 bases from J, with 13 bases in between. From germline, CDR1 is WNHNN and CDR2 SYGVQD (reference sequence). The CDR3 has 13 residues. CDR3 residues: CASSRGKGAEAFF. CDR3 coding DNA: TGCGCCAGCAGTAGAGGGAAGGGGGCTGAAGCTTTCTTT.

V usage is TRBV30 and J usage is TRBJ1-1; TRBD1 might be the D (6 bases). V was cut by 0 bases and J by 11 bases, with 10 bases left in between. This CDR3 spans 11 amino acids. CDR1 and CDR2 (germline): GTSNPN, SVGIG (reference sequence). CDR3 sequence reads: CAWSVQGPAFF. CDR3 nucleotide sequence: TGTGCCTGGAGTGTACAGGGACCCGCTTTCTTT.

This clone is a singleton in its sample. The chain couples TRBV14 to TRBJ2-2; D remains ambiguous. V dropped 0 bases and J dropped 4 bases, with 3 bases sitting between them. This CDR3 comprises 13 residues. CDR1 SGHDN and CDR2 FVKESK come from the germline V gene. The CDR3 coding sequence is TGTGCCAGCAGCCAAGATCCCACCGGGGAGCTGTTTTTT. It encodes CASSQDPTGELFF.

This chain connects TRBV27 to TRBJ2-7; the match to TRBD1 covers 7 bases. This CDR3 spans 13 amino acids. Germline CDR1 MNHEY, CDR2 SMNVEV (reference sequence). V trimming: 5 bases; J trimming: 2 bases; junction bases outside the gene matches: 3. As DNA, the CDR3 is TGTGCCAGCAGTCGAGACAGGGCCTACGAGCAGTACGTC. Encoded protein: CASSRDRAYEQYV.

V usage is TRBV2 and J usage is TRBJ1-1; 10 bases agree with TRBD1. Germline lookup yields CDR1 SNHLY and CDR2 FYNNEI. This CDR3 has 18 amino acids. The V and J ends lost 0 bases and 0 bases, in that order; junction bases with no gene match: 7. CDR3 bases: TGTGCCAGCAGTGAAGCGGGGGACAGGGGTTTAATGAACACTGAAGCTTTCTTT. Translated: CASSEAGDRGLMNTEAFF.

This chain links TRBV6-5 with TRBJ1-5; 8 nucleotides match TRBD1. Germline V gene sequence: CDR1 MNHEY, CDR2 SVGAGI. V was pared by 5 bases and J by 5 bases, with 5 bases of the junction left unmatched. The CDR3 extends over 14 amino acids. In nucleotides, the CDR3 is TGTGCCAGCAGTAGACAGGGGTATGATCAGCCCCAGCATTTT. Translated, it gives CASSRQGYDQPQHF.

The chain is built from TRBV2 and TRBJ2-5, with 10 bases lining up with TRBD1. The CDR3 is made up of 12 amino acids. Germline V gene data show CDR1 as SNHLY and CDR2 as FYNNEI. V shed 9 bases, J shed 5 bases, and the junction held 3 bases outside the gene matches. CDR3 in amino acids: CARRTGGETQYF. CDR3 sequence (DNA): TGTGCCAGACGGACAGGGGGTGAGACCCAGTACTTC.

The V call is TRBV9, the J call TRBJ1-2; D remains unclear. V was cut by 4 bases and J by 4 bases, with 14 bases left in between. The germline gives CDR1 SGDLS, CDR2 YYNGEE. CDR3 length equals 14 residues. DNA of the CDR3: TGTGCCAGCAGCACCCTTTCCGGCGCCTATGGCTACACCTTC. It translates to CASSTLSGAYGYTF.